This T cell receptor beta chain is drawn from a study of human CD8 memory T cell subsets (dated by TCRdb to 2018 to 2020). Concerning the study at large: To assess clonal relationships, the TCRbeta repertoires of stem-like (TSTEM), progenitor exhausted-like (TPEX) and effector memory CD8+ T cell subsets were compared. TCRbeta repertoires were obtained from TSTEM, TPEX and effector memory subsets contributed by each of several donors.

Peripheral blood mononuclear cells were isolated from healthy donor buffy coats by density gradient separation. In the study, negative magnetic separation with EasySep or MojoSort CD8+ T cell isolation kits was used to enrich total CD8+ T cells. An RNeasy Mini Kit was used to extract total RNA from duplicate vials of roughly 150,000 sorted CD8+ T cells per subset. PBMCs were used either fresh or after being cryopreserved in fetal bovine serum containing approximately 10% DMSO. Fluorescence-activated cell sorting on a FACSAria III was used to sort the CD8+ T cell subsets to purity. A Human TCR Profiling Kit was used to prepare UMI-labeled 5' RACE TCRbeta libraries. Every TCRbeta library was prepared in parallel, with the same number of PCR cycles used for all of the libraries. The study's processing was this. Each TCRbeta library contained between about 3,000 and 18,000 functional CDR3beta clonotypes. UMI extraction and consensus assembly used MIGEC 1.2.9, requiring at least three reads per UMI. MiXCR 3.0.3 was used to extract in-frame CDR3beta repertoires. Each sample was downsampled to 42,000 randomly selected UMIs before diversity metrics were computed in VDJtools 1.2.1. For each sample pair, the repertoire overlap metrics D, R and F2 were calculated in VDJtools using the top 3,000 clones. TCRdb reprocessed the reads and assigns one entry to each CDR3 protein sequence, leaving out DNA. The V and J calls and clone size are TCRdb's, not the authors'. The sample table holds approximately 8,200 distinct CDR3 sequences. The biggest ten clones account for over 20% of the sample.

Reading the germline V gene gives CDR1 MNHEY and CDR2 SVGEGT. From the cysteine through the phenylalanine, the CDR3 covers 13 amino acids. The entry carries no DNA sequence. On the study overall, not on this receptor specifically: TSTEM and TPEX subsets showed similarly high normalized Shannon-Wiener diversity, whereas effector memory subsets were comparatively less diverse. Chao1 estimates suggested greater repertoire diversity in TSTEM than in TPEX subsets, potentially reflecting a broader range of specificities. The stem-like TSTEM and TPEX subsets each shared clonotypes with effector memory cells, but the TSTEM and TPEX repertoires had minimal overlap with each other, suggesting distinct antigen spectra. Only TCRbeta chains were sequenced, and repertoire comparisons rested on over 5 donors tested with paired t-tests and Bonferroni correction.

Comment on this clonotype: This clone's antigen is unknown.

The sequencing input was CD8+ T cells from PBMCs. The TCR was taken from a human donor in good health. The chain was built from TRBV6-2 or TRBV6-3 and TRBJ1-1. For the CDR3, the sequence is CASSYAGPTEAFF.